Shown below are 11 T cell receptor beta chains from a single sample sequenced in a study of T cell changes during pregnancy in multiple sclerosis (dated by TCRdb to the late 2010s). The library was prepared using the immunoSEQ multiplex PCR assay. TCRdb retrieved this table from immuneACCESS and kept in-frame rearrangements only. Not all clones are present; in checked studies, unresolved V genes account for under half, and no reason is known for the remainder. This sample gives about 100,000 clones in total; around 93% of them show up just once. Over 0.8% of the sample is held by the ten biggest clonotypes. Sequenced material: peripheral blood, taken before pregnancy. These receptors came from a female donor with multiple sclerosis, enrolled in a pregnancy study.

J is TRBJ1-2 and V is TRBV27; D remains ambiguous. The germline gives CDR1 MNHEY, CDR2 SMNVEV (reference sequence). V was trimmed by 5 bases and J by 4 bases, leaving 14 bases between them. The CDR3 loop spans 14 amino acids. CDR3 nucleotide sequence: TGTGCCAGCAGTAAAAGCCGGGGAGTCTATGGCTACACCTTC. Its translation: CASSKSRGVYGYTF.

The chain is built from TRBV30 and TRBJ2-7; TRBD2 agrees at 10 bases. Germline assignment: CDR1 GTSNPN and CDR2 SVGIG (reference sequence). The CDR3 has 15 amino acids. Trimming removed 2 bases from V and 0 bases from J; junction bases left unmatched: 4. CDR3 amino acids: CAWSPGTSVSYEQYF. The CDR3 bases are TGTGCCTGGAGTCCCGGGACTAGCGTCTCCTACGAGCAGTACTTC.

The chain joins TRBV28 to TRBJ2-7; D ambiguous. Germline V gene data show CDR1 as MDHEN and CDR2 as SYDVKM. V was cut by 5 bases and J by 6 bases, with 14 bases left in between. This CDR3 contains 13 residues. Here the CDR3 reads CASSPRRRSEQYF. DNA for the CDR3: TGTGCCAGCAGTCCCCGTCGCAGGTCCGAGCAGTACTTC.

The genes are TRBV2 and TRBJ2-3; 10 bases are a match to TRBD1. The V segment lost 3 bases and the J segment 2 bases; nucleotides outside the gene matches: 8. The CDR3 length is 17 residues. In germline, CDR1 is SNHLY, CDR2 FYNNEI. The CDR3 nucleotides are TGTGCCAGCAGTGAGTCTTTGACAGGGGGCTACACAGATACGCAGTATTTT. It specifies CASSESLTGGYTDTQYF.

The V and J genes are TRBV11-2 and TRBJ1-4; 7 bases align to TRBD1. Germline CDR1 is SGHAT and CDR2 is FQNNGV. J gave up 8 bases and V 5 bases, and 11 bases lay outside the gene matches. The CDR3 spans 15 residues. For the CDR3, the DNA is TGTGCCAGCAGCGCCCGACAGGGATCTAGGGAAAAACTGTTTTTT. Translated: CASSARQGSREKLFF.

This chain connects TRBV19 to TRBJ2-5, with a tentative D call TRBD2 (7 bases). Trimming removed 8 bases at V and 5 bases at J, with 12 bases between. This CDR3 is 12 amino acids long. Germline V gives CDR1 LNHDA, CDR2 SQIVND (reference sequence). CDR3: CASDGGRETQYF. The CDR3 DNA is TGTGCCAGTGACGGGGGGCGTGAGACCCAGTACTTC.

The chain has TRBV7-8 and TRBJ2-3; the match to TRBD1 covers 7 bases. CDR1 and CDR2 from the germline V gene are SGHVS and FQNEAQ. CDR3 length: 15 residues. V shed 2 bases and J 4 bases; nucleotides not matched to a gene: 6. This CDR3 reads CASSLYTGVADTQYF. DNA of the CDR3: TGTGCCAGCAGCTTATATACAGGGGTGGCAGATACGCAGTATTTT.

A few counts support this clone. V and J are TRBV7-9 and TRBJ2-1; D gene uncertain. Trimming took off 1 base at V and 8 bases at J, with 6 bases between the two ends. Germline values: CDR1 SEHNR, CDR2 FQNEAQ (reference sequence). This CDR3 spans 12 amino acids. The CDR3 spells CASSLGGDEQFF. CDR3 coding DNA: TGTGCCAGCAGCTTAGGTGGAGATGAGCAGTTCTTC.

The rearrangement joins TRBV9 to TRBJ2-3; the D is unclear. V lost 0 bases to trimming and J lost 2 bases, with 10 bases between them. Germline V gene lookup returns CDR1 SGDLS and CDR2 YYNGEE. The CDR3 is made up of 15 amino acids. CDR3 loop: CASSVAGAHTDTQYF. The CDR3 DNA reads TGTGCCAGCAGCGTAGCGGGTGCCCACACAGATACGCAGTATTTT.

J is TRBJ2-1 and V is TRBV7-2; weak D call: TRBD2 (6 bases). Per the germline V gene, CDR1 is SGHTA and CDR2 is FQGNSA. CDR3 length: 15 residues. The V gene lost 0 bases and the J gene lost 6 bases, with 12 bases spanning the gap. The CDR3 reads CASSLARGAANEQFF. The CDR3, as DNA: TGTGCCAGCAGCTTAGCGCGGGGCGCCGCCAATGAGCAGTTCTTC.

The rearrangement joins TRBV7-2 to TRBJ1-2; a weak D match, TRBD1 (6 bases). CDR3 length: 17 amino acids. V was cut by 2 bases and J by 3 bases, with 19 bases left in between. Germline V gene data show CDR1 as SGHTA and CDR2 as FQGNSA. CDR3 DNA sequence: TGTGCCAGCAGCTTAATTTTGGGGGGGCGCCCCGACTATGGCTACACCTTC. Its protein is CASSLILGGRPDYGYTF.